This TCR beta chain was documented in a study of cytomegalovirus exposure and HLA in healthy donors. PCR was performed using 60 Vbeta and 13 Jbeta primers. The repertoire was sequenced with immunoSEQ multiplex PCR; TCRdb's copy has only in-frame clones and lacks some. Of roughly 68,000 clones in the sample, 75% are singletons; the top ten hold 7% to 9.5%. This receptor was identified in a woman in her 30s in good health and CMV-seropositive. The sequencing sample was made of PBMCs.

The CDR3 sequence: CASRRSGGTTEAFF. CDR3 DNA sequence: TGTGCCAGCAGGAGGTCGGGGGGAACCACTGAAGCTTTCTTT. The chain couples TRBV6-5 to TRBJ1-1, with D tentatively TRBD1 (5 bases). CDR3 length equals 14 residues. V shed 6 bases and J shed 4 bases, with 15 bases lying between them. Germline assignment: CDR1 MNHEY and CDR2 SVGAGI.